A single sample gave rise to the 24 T cell receptor beta chains below, sequenced in a study of blood T cell repertoires in COVID-19. Profiled with immunoSEQ multiplex PCR; TCRdb holds only in-frame clones, not every one. This sample has roughly 80,000 clones; around 80% occur once, and the top ten carry 4.5% to 7%. The source material was peripheral blood. The receptors were sampled from a man in his sixties with active or convalescent COVID-19.

This clone has just a few counts. This chain connects TRBV5-1 to TRBJ2-2, with D perhaps matching TRBD2 (6 bases). The CDR3 has 14 amino acids. The V gene lost 0 bases and the J gene lost 6 bases, with 9 bases spanning the gap. CDR1 and CDR2 (germline): SGHRS, YFSETQ. CDR3 nucleotides: TGCGCCAGCAGCTTGGATGCGGGATCCGGGGAGCTGTTTTTT. Protein product: CASSLDAGSGELFF.

The chain couples TRBV7-9 to TRBJ2-5, with a tentative D call TRBD2 (6 bases). Between the trimmed V and J ends, which lost 5 bases and 7 bases, there was a span of 17 bases. Germline V gives CDR1 SEHNR, CDR2 FQNEAQ (reference sequence). This CDR3 has 14 residues. For the CDR3, the DNA is TGTGCCAGCAGCCAGAGGGCACCGCGGGGGACCCAGTACTTC. This gives the protein CASSQRAPRGTQYF.

This clone came up a few times. The chain combines TRBV6-2 or TRBV6-3 with TRBJ2-3, with a tentative D call TRBD1 (5 bases). Germline V lookup: CDR1 MNHEY, CDR2 SVGEGT. Between the trimmed V and J ends, which lost 5 bases and 4 bases, there was a span of 16 bases. This CDR3 has 15 residues. DNA for the CDR3: TGTGCCAGCAGTCAGGGCCCAGCTCGGGCAGATACGCAGTATTTT. This translates into CASSQGPARADTQYF.

The chain is built from TRBV5-4 and TRBJ2-1, with 10 positions matching TRBD2. Germline V lookup: CDR1 SGHNT, CDR2 YYREEE (reference sequence). The V and J ends lost 0 bases and 10 bases, in that order; junction bases with no gene match: 7. This CDR3 has 15 residues. The CDR3 region has the DNA TGTGCCAGCAGCTTGGGACTAGCGGGCCCCCAAGAGCAGTTCTTC. Protein sequence: CASSLGLAGPQEQFF.

The chain couples TRBV7-2 to TRBJ2-7, with a possible D match to TRBD2 (5 bases). The CDR3 totals 14 residues. Germline assignment: CDR1 SGHTA and CDR2 FQGNSA. V lost 9 bases and J lost 0, with 15 bases in between. The CDR3 DNA reads as TGTGCCAGTGTTGAGGGTGGGAGCTCCTACGAGCAGTACTTC. Translated: CASVEGGSSYEQYF.

The chain employs TRBV12-3 or TRBV12-4 and TRBJ1-1, with TRBD1 identical over 10 bases. The CDR3 runs 11 residues. V was pared by 8 bases and J by 11 bases, with 5 bases of the junction left unmatched. CDR3 bases: TGTGCCAGCGGCCCGACAGGGGGCGCTTTCTTT. It codes for CASGPTGGAFF.

The CDR3 DNA follows: TGTGCCAGCAGCCTCCGAGCCCCTTCTAGCGGGGTCGGGACCCAGTACTTC. It yields the protein CASSLRAPSSGVGTQYF. This chain connects TRBV5-5 to TRBJ2-5, with 9 bases aligning to TRBD2. The germline V gene has CDR1 SGHKS and CDR2 YYEKEE (reference sequence). The junction had 17 bases not matched to a gene; V was cut back by 4 bases and J by 7 bases. This CDR3 contains 17 residues.

The chain couples TRBV19 to TRBJ2-5; 14 positions agree with TRBD2. CDR1 is LNHDA and CDR2 is SQIVND in the germline V gene (reference sequence). V trimming: 4 bases; J trimming: 1 base; junction bases outside the gene matches: 5. The CDR3 contains 17 residues. CDR3 sequence: CASSTGTSGGAQETQYF. CDR3 sequence (DNA): TGTGCCAGTAGTACGGGGACTAGCGGGGGAGCCCAAGAGACCCAGTACTTC.

This clone came up a few times. The gene calls are TRBV4-3 and TRBJ2-7; the match to TRBD2 covers 8 bases. This CDR3 has 17 residues. V gave up 0 bases and J gave up 5 bases; unmatched junction bases: 12. CDR1 and CDR2 (germline): LGHNA, YSLEER. CDR3 residues: CASSQDLVAGSLDEQYF. The CDR3 bases are TGCGCCAGCAGCCAAGATCTGGTAGCGGGGAGCTTAGACGAGCAGTACTTC.

The V and J genes are TRBV5-1 and TRBJ2-3; 9 bases map to TRBD2. V lost 2 bases and J lost 4; bases outside the gene matches: 5. Germline V CDR1 and CDR2: SGHRS, YFSETQ. The CDR3 sequence is 15 residues long. The DNA of the CDR3 is TGCGCCAGCAGCTTTGCGGGGGGGCGCCCAGATACGCAGTATTTT. It encodes CASSFAGGRPDTQYF.

The chain recombines TRBV7-2 with TRBJ2-7, with 7 bases aligning to TRBD2. This CDR3 is 14 amino acids long. Trimming took 5 bases from V and 4 from J; bases not matched to a gene: 8. Germline V gene sequence: CDR1 SGHTA, CDR2 FQGNSA. The CDR3: CASSPGAGEYEQYF. CDR3 bases: TGTGCCAGCAGCCCTGGGGCGGGGGAATACGAGCAGTACTTC.

This chain connects TRBV7-8 to TRBJ2-7; TRBD2 might be the D (5 bases). The germline V gene encodes CDR1 SGHVS and CDR2 FQNEAQ. The CDR3 consists of 15 residues. Trimming took off 5 bases at V and 0 bases at J, with 14 bases between the two ends. CDR3 amino acids: CASSLTRASSYEQYF. CDR3 bases: TGTGCCAGCAGCCTCACGAGGGCCAGCTCCTACGAGCAGTACTTC.

The chain has TRBV9 and TRBJ1-1, with TRBD1 matching 7 bases. Per germline, CDR1 SGDLS and CDR2 YYNGEE. The CDR3 totals 12 residues. The ends lost 4 bases at V and 7 bases at J; junction bases unmatched: 4. The CDR3 is CASSRQGSEAFF. The CDR3 DNA reads TGTGCCAGCAGCCGACAGGGTAGTGAAGCTTTCTTT.

The chain links TRBV21-1 to TRBJ1-5. TRBV21-1 counts as a pseudogene. CDR3 size: 14 residues. The CDR3 DNA is TGTGCCAGCATTCGGATGGACGGGAAGCAGCCCCAGCATTTT. Translating gives CASIRMDGKQPQHF.

The chain has TRBV19 and TRBJ1-2, with 9 bases matching TRBD1. Germline V CDR1 and CDR2: LNHDA, SQIVND (reference sequence). The CDR3 is 13 residues long. The trim removed 8 bases at V and 4 bases at J, leaving 5 bases unmatched. The CDR3 coding sequence is TGTGCCAGTCGGGACAGGGACGGCTATGGCTACACCTTC. This gives the protein CASRDRDGYGYTF.

The CDR3 DNA follows: TGTGCCAGCAGTTACTGGGGTTCGAGGGTGGGCACTGAAGCTTTCTTT. This translates into CASSYWGSRVGTEAFF. The J gene is TRBJ1-1, the V gene TRBV6-2 or TRBV6-3; D gene uncertain. Trimming stripped 1 base from V and 4 bases from J, with 16 bases between. The CDR3 extends over 16 amino acids. Germline CDR1 is MNHEY and CDR2 is SVGEGT.

This clone was detected once. The rearrangement links TRBV6-2 or TRBV6-3 to TRBJ2-2, with 7 bases aligning to TRBD2. J gave up 2 bases and V 4 bases, and 10 bases lay outside the gene matches. The CDR3 has 17 amino acids. CDR1 is MNHEY, CDR2 SVGEGT, per germline. The CDR3, as DNA: TGTGCCAGCAGTTCACCCGCGACTAGCCTCAACACCGGGGAGCTGTTTTTT. Encoded protein: CASSSPATSLNTGELFF.

The chain has TRBV9 and TRBJ2-5, with 8 bases lining up with TRBD2. V was clipped by 0 bases and J by 5 bases; unmatched bases: 9. The CDR3 has 16 residues. Germline values: CDR1 SGDLS, CDR2 YYNGEE. The DNA for the CDR3 is TGTGCCAGCAGCGTAGCTGGTAGTAGCGGGGTTGAGACCCAGTACTTC. Its protein is CASSVAGSSGVETQYF.

The chain joins TRBV18 to TRBJ2-2; D is unresolved. Germline V gene lookup returns CDR1 KGHSH and CDR2 LQKENI. The CDR3 has 13 residues. Trimming cost V 3 bases and J 7 bases, with 9 bases left between them. For the CDR3, the DNA is TGTGCCAGCTCACCCTCAACGGTCGGGGAGCTGTTTTTT. Protein: CASSPSTVGELFF.

The V and J genes are TRBV7-9 and TRBJ2-7; 8 bases fit TRBD2. The CDR3 has 15 residues. Trimming took 5 bases from V and 4 from J; bases not matched to a gene: 10. The V gene's germline CDR1 is SEHNR and CDR2 FQNEAQ (reference sequence). CDR3 bases: TGTGCCAGCAGCCCTCACGGGGGGGCAAGGTACGAGCAGTACTTC. Translation gives CASSPHGGARYEQYF.

This clone appeared once. The chain combines TRBV2 with TRBJ1-1; D not certain. V lost 6 bases, J lost 3 bases, and 14 bases lay in between. From germline, CDR1 is SNHLY and CDR2 FYNNEI. This CDR3 is built from 14 residues. The CDR3 protein is CASRRRELHTEAFF. The CDR3 coding sequence is TGTGCCAGCAGGAGGAGGGAGTTACACACTGAAGCTTTCTTT.

The chain combines TRBV6-1 with TRBJ2-3; 7 bases align to TRBD2. Germline trimming cut 3 bases from V and 5 bases from J; bases unmatched to any gene: 11. The germline gives CDR1 MNHNS, CDR2 SASEGT. This CDR3 comprises 16 residues. CDR3 DNA sequence: TGTGCCAGCAGTGAGATAAAGAGCGGGGTTGGAGATACGCAGTATTTT. This encodes CASSEIKSGVGDTQYF.

The chain links TRBV30 to TRBJ1-2; 7 bases match TRBD1. The CDR3 sequence is 13 residues long. The junction had 6 bases not matched to a gene; V was cut back by 1 base and J by 7 bases. The germline gives CDR1 GTSNPN, CDR2 SVGIG (reference sequence). The CDR3 DNA is TGTGCCTGGAGTGCGACAGGGTACAGTGGCTACACCTTC. Protein sequence: CAWSATGYSGYTF.

The rearrangement uses TRBV7-8 and TRBJ1-3, with D tentatively TRBD1 (6 bases). Looked up from germline, CDR1 is SGHVS and CDR2 is FQNEAQ. This CDR3 contains 15 residues. With 1 base removed from V and 0 bases from J, the gap between germline ends came to 7 bases. Here the CDR3 reads CASSLVGASGNTIYF. As DNA, the CDR3 is TGTGCCAGCAGCTTAGTGGGGGCCTCTGGAAACACCATATATTTT.